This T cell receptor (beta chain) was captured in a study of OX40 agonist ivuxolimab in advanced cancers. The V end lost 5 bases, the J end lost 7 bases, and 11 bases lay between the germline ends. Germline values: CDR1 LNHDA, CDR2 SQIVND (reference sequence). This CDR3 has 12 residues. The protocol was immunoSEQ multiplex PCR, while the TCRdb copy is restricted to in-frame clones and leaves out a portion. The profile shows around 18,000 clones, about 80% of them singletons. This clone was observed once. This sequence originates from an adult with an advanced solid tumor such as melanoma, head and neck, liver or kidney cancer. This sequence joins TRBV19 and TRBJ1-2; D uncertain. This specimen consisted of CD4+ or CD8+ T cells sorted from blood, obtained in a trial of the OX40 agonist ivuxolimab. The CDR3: CASSSTRRGYTF. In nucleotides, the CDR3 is TGTGCCAGTAGTTCAACAAGACGTGGCTACACCTTC.